The clone carrying this T cell receptor beta chain occurred a few times. Only in-frame clones appear in the TCRdb table, and some are missing; sequencing was by immunoSEQ multiplex PCR. The table records about 100,000 clones, 90% to 95% of them present only once. Germline assignment: CDR1 MGHDK and CDR2 SYGVNS. The CDR3 covers 15 residues. Unmatched junction bases numbered 4, after V lost 3 bases and J lost 3 bases. This entry belongs to a study of control samples from healthy donors and cancer patients. The chain couples TRBV25-1 to TRBJ1-4; 7 bases line up with TRBD1. The receptor was isolated from a young man in good health. Sequencing was performed on blood. CDR3 sequence: CASSDSGGPNEKLFF. Written as DNA, the CDR3 is TGTGCCAGCAGTGATTCAGGGGGACCTAATGAAAAACTGTTTTTT.